These T cell receptor beta chains were read from a single sample in a study of long-term antiretroviral therapy in people with HIV. Using immunoSEQ multiplex PCR, the repertoire was profiled, and TCRdb retains in-frame clones only, with some absent. The repertoire holds about 21,000 clones, with around 90% as singletons. The sequenced sample was unsorted PBMCs, obtained 0.2 years before starting antiretroviral therapy. The receptors originated from a man between 18 and 35 years old with HIV. The CDR3 runs from the conserved cysteine through the conserved F or W. The D gene is left open where the match is weak. Part of the rows lack a size; the others show once, few, many or a class for expanded clones.

medium-sized	TRBD1	TRBV7-8	TRBJ2-2	CASGGQGYTGELFF	TGTGCCAGCGGGGGACAGGGGTACACCGGGGAGCTGTTTTTT
.	TRBD1	TRBV10-3	TRBJ2-7	CAISEPSGQGARFDVYEQYF	TGTGCCATCAGTGAGCCGTCGGGACAGGGGGCTCGATTTGACGTCTACGAGCAGTACTTC
.	.	TRBV2	TRBJ1-2	CASSDAGSYGYTF	TGTGCCAGCAGTGACGCAGGGAGTTATGGCTACACCTTC
.	.	TRBV7-9	TRBJ1-2	CASSPSNTYGYTF	TGTGCCAGCAGCCCCAGTAACACCTATGGCTACACCTTC
.	.	TRBV11-2	TRBJ2-7	CASSLRGVYEQYF	TGTGCCAGCAGCTTAAGGGGTGTCTACGAGCAGTACTTC
.	.	TRBV5-1	TRBJ1-4	CASASGEKLFF	TGCGCCAGCGCATCAGGCGAAAAACTGTTTTTT
.	TRBD1	TRBV27	TRBJ1-2	CASGWTGDGYGYTF	TGTGCCAGCGGATGGACAGGGGATGGCTATGGCTACACCTTC
once	TRBD1	TRBV29-1	TRBJ1-4	CSVGSGTGDEKLFF	TGCAGCGTTGGCTCGGGGACAGGGGATGAAAAACTGTTTTTT
.	.	TRBV27	TRBJ2-5	CASRSTGTGTQYF	TGTGCCAGCAGATCTACAGGGACGGGGACCCAGTACTTC
.	.	TRBV5-6	TRBJ2-5	CASSQQGPETQYF	TGTGCCAGCAGCCAACAGGGTCCGGAGACCCAGTACTTC
.	.	TRBV6-6	TRBJ2-3	CASSYSGADTQYF	TGTGCCAGCAGTTACTCTGGGGCAGATACGCAGTATTTT
.	TRBD2	TRBV5-4	TRBJ2-1	CASSYRAGAGGEQFF	TGTGCCAGCAGCTATAGAGCGGGGGCTGGCGGTGAGCAGTTCTTC
few	TRBD2	TRBV6-1	TRBJ2-5	CASSGLTSGDQETQYF	TGTGCCAGCAGTGGCTTGACTAGCGGGGACCAAGAGACCCAGTACTTC
once	TRBD1	TRBV6-1	TRBJ1-5	CASMLDRDVQPQHF	TGTGCCAGCATGCTGGACAGGGATGTTCAGCCCCAGCATTTT
.	.	TRBV10-2	TRBJ2-2	CASSDLGGRIGELFF	TGCGCCAGCAGTGATTTGGGGGGTCGGATCGGGGAGCTGTTTTTT
.	.	TRBV28	TRBJ1-1	CASVGARNTEAFF	TGTGCCAGTGTAGGGGCCAGGAACACTGAAGCTTTCTTT
.	.	TRBV12-5	TRBJ1-4	CASGLGAGTTTNEKLFF	TGTGCTAGTGGTTTGGGCGCCGGGACCACAACTAATGAAAAACTGTTTTTT
.	.	TRBV6-1	TRBJ2-7	CASSEIRRNEQYF	TGTGCCAGCAGTGAAATTCGGCGCAACGAGCAGTACTTC
.	.	TRBV4-3	TRBJ2-2	CASSQNRANTGELFF	TGCGCCAGCAGCCAAAACAGGGCGAACACCGGGGAGCTGTTTTTT
.	.	TRBV7-8	TRBJ2-7	CASSLSVGGLYEQYF	TGTGCCAGCAGCTTATCCGTTGGGGGACTCTACGAGCAGTACTTC
.	TRBD2	TRBV7-2	TRBJ2-3	CASSFVLSQAGGDDTQYF	TGTGCCAGCAGCTTTGTCCTATCCCAGGCGGGGGGGGATGATACGCAGTATTTT
.	.	TRBV7-6	TRBJ1-1	CASSSLGAGNTEAFF	TGTGCCAGCAGCTCCTTGGGGGCCGGGAACACTGAAGCTTTCTTT
.	.	TRBV9	TRBJ1-4	CASSVEVGDEKLFF	TGTGCCAGCAGCGTAGAGGTAGGGGATGAAAAACTGTTTTTT
.	.	TRBV7-9	TRBJ1-1	CASSNRAAEAFF	TGTGCCAGCAGCAATCGGGCCGCTGAAGCTTTCTTT
.	TRBD1	TRBV4-3	TRBJ2-7	CASSQGLGTGTSYEQYF	TGCGCCAGCAGCCAGGGTCTCGGGACAGGGACATCATACGAGCAGTACTTC
.	.	TRBV10-3	TRBJ2-3	CAIRGVIATDTQYF	TGTGCCATCAGAGGTGTAATCGCCACAGATACGCAGTATTTT
.	.	TRBV11-2	TRBJ2-7	CASSRSRAQSSYEQYF	TGTGCCAGCAGCCGATCAAGGGCCCAGAGCTCCTACGAGCAGTACTTC
.	.	TRBV5-6	TRBJ1-2	CASSLVAVTNYGYTF	TGTGCCAGCAGCTTGGTGGCAGTTACTAACTATGGCTACACCTTC
.	.	TRBV5-1	TRBJ1-6	CASNLGGNSPLHF	TGCGCCAGCAACTTAGGGGGTAATTCACCCCTCCACTTT
.	TRBD2	TRBV30	TRBJ2-3	CAWSVRREQDTQYF	TGTGCCTGGAGTGTACGGCGGGAGCAAGATACGCAGTATTTT
.	.	TRBV20-1	TRBJ2-7	CSAEGRAEQYF	TGCAGTGCTGAAGGTAGGGCCGAGCAGTACTTC
.	TRBD1	TRBV2	TRBJ2-7	CASSHRDRGHEQYF	TGTGCCAGCAGTCACCGGGACAGGGGGCACGAGCAGTACTTC
large	.	TRBV6-6	TRBJ1-1	CASITGVNTEAFF	TGTGCTTCAATCACGGGGGTTAACACTGAAGCTTTCTTT
.	.	TRBV9	TRBJ1-1	CASSVRAVNTEAFF	TGTGCCAGCAGCGTAAGGGCAGTGAACACTGAAGCTTTCTTT
.	TRBD1	TRBV6-6	TRBJ2-3	CASSNRDRGEADTQYF	TGTGCCAGCAGCAATAGGGACAGGGGGGAAGCAGATACGCAGTATTTT
once	.	TRBV9	TRBJ2-5	CASSPSGETQYF	TGTGCCAGCAGCCCCTCGGGGGAGACCCAGTACTTC
few	.	TRBV5-8	TRBJ2-1	CASSLRGYNEQFF	TGTGCCAGCAGCTTGCGAGGATACAATGAGCAGTTCTTC
.	.	TRBV4-3	TRBJ2-1	CASSQAVSGNEQFF	TGCGCCAGCAGCCAAGCGGTATCGGGGAATGAGCAGTTCTTC
.	.	TRBV10-3	TRBJ2-5	CAISESTGQETQYF	TGTGCCATCAGTGAGTCGACAGGACAAGAGACCCAGTACTTC
.	TRBD1	TRBV5-4	TRBJ2-1	CASSLEDRGLNEQFF	TGTGCCAGCAGCTTGGAGGACAGGGGTCTCAATGAGCAGTTCTTC
.	.	TRBV27	TRBJ2-7	CASSLRQVSGAYEQYF	TGTGCCAGCAGTTTAAGGCAGGTCTCGGGGGCTTACGAGCAGTACTTC
.	TRBD1	TRBV10-1	TRBJ1-1	CASSEPPDRDAEAFF	TGCGCCAGCAGTGAACCCCCGGACAGGGACGCTGAAGCTTTCTTT
.	.	TRBV2	TRBJ2-2	CASKVGGLTGELFF	TGTGCCAGCAAGGTGGGGGGTCTCACCGGGGAGCTGTTTTTT
.	.	TRBV7-9	TRBJ1-1	CASSLAEGMNTEAFF	TGTGCCAGCAGCTTAGCGGAGGGCATGAACACTGAAGCTTTCTTT
.	.	TRBV25-1	TRBJ2-1	CASSEYMLAGSYNEQFF	TGTGCCAGCAGTGAATATATGTTAGCCGGGAGCTACAATGAGCAGTTCTTC
.	.	TRBV7-3	TRBJ1-1	CASSSSSNTEAFF	TGTGCCAGCAGCTCGTCCTCAAACACTGAAGCTTTCTTT
.	.	TRBV19	TRBJ2-5	CASSPTSARGQETQYF	TGTGCCAGTAGTCCGACATCCGCCCGGGGGCAAGAGACCCAGTACTTC